This T cell receptor beta chain was identified during a study of tumor-infiltrating lymphocytes in primary liver carcinoma. Study-level information: Roughly 3.65 to 7.13 million productive TCRbeta reads came from each sample, comparable across tissue types.

Bulk tissue was left unsorted, and RNA and DNA were co-extracted from 20-30 mg of it. Cases comprised patients with primary liver carcinoma who received surgical resection. This CDR3 spans 14 amino acids. CDR1 is SNHLY, CDR2 FYNNEI, per germline. Study-wide results and limits: Overlap in tumor-adjacent and tumor-blood pairs fell below that of tumor region pairs. Against blood, tumors held a significantly higher top-250-clone fraction (p = 0.039).

The investigators made TCR beta cDNA from roughly 0.55 ug total RNA, using a constant-region primer. Libraries of TCR beta came from three nested multiplex PCR rounds with slightly modified ARM-PCR. The two initial PCR rounds, 9 to 11 cycles each, used TRBV1-TRBV30 forward and C-beta reverse primers. TCRdb reprocessed the multiplex PCR reads with MiXCR, giving one entry per CDR3 protein. The sample comprises around 29,000 distinct CDR3 sequences, around 78% of which are singletons, and roughly 38% rests with the top ten. Worth noting for this clonotype: Antigen specificity is unknown. At one of its ends the junction is not consistent with the germline gene, which may arise from a read error.

V usage is TRBV2 and J usage is TRBJ1-5, with 8 bases fitting TRBD1. This TCR derives from a man aged 35 to 55 with primary liver carcinoma and hepatitis B virus infection. Sample: liver tumor tissue from sampling region 5. Subset of the sample: tumor region T5, tumor centre. CDR3 region: CASGEQGVRQPQHF. CDR3 sequence (DNA): TGTGCCAGCGGTGAACAGGGGGTACGTCAGCCCCAGCATTTT.